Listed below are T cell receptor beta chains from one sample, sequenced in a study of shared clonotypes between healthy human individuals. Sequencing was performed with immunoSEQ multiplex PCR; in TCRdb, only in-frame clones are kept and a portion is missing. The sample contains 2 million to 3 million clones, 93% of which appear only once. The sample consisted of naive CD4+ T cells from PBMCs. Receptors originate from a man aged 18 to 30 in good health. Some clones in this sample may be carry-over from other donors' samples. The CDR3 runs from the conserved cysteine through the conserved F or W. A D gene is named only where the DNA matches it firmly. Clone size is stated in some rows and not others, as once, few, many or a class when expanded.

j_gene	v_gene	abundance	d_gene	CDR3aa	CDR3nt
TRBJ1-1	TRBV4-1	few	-	CASSQGAGGSTEAFF	TGCGCCAGCAGCCAAGGGGCCGGGGGAAGCACTGAAGCTTTCTTT
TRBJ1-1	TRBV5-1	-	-	CASSLSPPPNTEAFF	TGCGCCAGCAGCTTGTCGCCCCCTCCGAACACTGAAGCTTTCTTT
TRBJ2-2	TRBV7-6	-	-	CASSLSSRTGELFF	TGTGCCAGCAGCTTGTCCAGCCGCACCGGGGAGCTGTTTTTT
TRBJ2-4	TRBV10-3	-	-	CAISESGVQAKNIQYF	TGTGCCATCAGTGAGTCCGGGGTTCAGGCCAAAAACATTCAGTACTTC
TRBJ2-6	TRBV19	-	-	CASRGRGDLSGANVLTF	TGTGCCAGTAGGGGCAGGGGGGACCTCTCTGGGGCCAACGTCCTGACTTTC
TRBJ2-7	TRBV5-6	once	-	CASSLGGRGLSYEQYF	TGTGCCAGCAGCCTTGGGGGCAGGGGACTTTCCTACGAGCAGTACTTC
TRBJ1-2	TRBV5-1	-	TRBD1	CASSLVFDRAGYTF	TGCGCCAGCAGCTTGGTTTTTGACAGGGCCGGCTACACCTTC
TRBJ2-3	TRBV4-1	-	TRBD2	CASSLGRTSGRTDTQYF	TGCGCCAGCAGCCTGGGCCGGACTAGCGGGAGAACAGATACGCAGTATTTT
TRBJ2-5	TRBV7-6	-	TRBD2	CASSLSPSGVPGETQYF	TGTGCCAGCAGCTTAAGTCCCAGCGGGGTGCCGGGGGAGACCCAGTACTTC
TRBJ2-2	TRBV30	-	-	CAWSVLGAGELFF	TGTGCCTGGAGTGTACTAGGGGCCGGGGAGCTGTTTTTT
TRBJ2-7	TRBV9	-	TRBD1	CASTRTGSSSYEQYF	TGTGCCAGCACCCGGACAGGGTCAAGCTCCTACGAGCAGTACTTC
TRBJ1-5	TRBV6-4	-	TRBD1	CASSGGSNQPQHF	TGTGCCAGCTCAGGGGGGAGCAATCAGCCCCAGCATTTT
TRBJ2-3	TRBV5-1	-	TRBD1	CASSSGGRGPTDTQYF	TGCGCCAGCAGCTCCGGAGGCAGGGGGCCCACAGATACGCAGTATTTT
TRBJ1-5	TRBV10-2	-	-	CASTPRSGQPQHF	TGCGCCAGCACCCCCAGGTCGGGACAGCCCCAGCATTTT
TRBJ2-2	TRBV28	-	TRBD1	CASSLFGRGRNTGELFF	TGTGCCAGCAGTTTATTTGGCAGGGGGCGAAACACCGGGGAGCTGTTTTTT
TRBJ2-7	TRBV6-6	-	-	CASTSGYSSYEQYF	TGTGCCAGCACAAGCGGTTATAGCTCCTACGAGCAGTACTTC
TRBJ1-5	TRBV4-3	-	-	CASSQEGGNQPQHF	TGCGCCAGCAGCCAGGAGGGTGGCAATCAGCCCCAGCATTTT
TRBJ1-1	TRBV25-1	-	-	CASSEFGSGEASTFF	TGTGCCAGCAGTGAATTCGGGTCGGGAGAGGCTTCGACTTTCTTT
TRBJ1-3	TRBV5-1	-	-	CASLQSGGPTGNTIYF	TGCGCCAGCCTTCAAAGCGGAGGGCCGACAGGAAACACCATATATTTT
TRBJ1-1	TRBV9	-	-	CASSVAPENTEAFF	TGTGCCAGCAGCGTAGCCCCTGAGAACACTGAAGCTTTCTTT
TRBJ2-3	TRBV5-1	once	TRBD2	CASSLGLAGLGSTQYF	TGCGCCAGCAGCTTGGGACTAGCGGGACTCGGAAGTACGCAGTATTTT
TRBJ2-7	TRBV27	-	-	CASSSWFGEQYF	TGTGCCAGCTCCTCTTGGTTCGGTGAGCAGTACTTC
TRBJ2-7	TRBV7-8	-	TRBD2	CASSPGLAAYEQYF	TGTGCCAGCAGCCCCGGACTAGCGGCTTACGAGCAGTACTTC
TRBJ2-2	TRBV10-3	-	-	CAISDGAINTGELFF	TGTGCCATCAGTGACGGCGCGATTAACACCGGGGAGCTGTTTTTT
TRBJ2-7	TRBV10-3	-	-	CAISEGYEQYF	TGTGCCATCAGTGAAGGATACGAGCAGTACTTC
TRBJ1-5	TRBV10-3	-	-	CAISGALDYQPQHF	TGTGCCATCAGCGGGGCATTGGACTATCAGCCCCAGCATTTT
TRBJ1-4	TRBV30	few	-	CAWSVGGTNEKLFF	TGTGCCTGGAGTGTCGGGGGTACGAATGAAAAACTGTTTTTT
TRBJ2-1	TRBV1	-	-	CTSSQAVRGDPYNEQFF	TGCACCAGCAGCCAAGCCGTTCGCGGGGACCCCTACAATGAGCAGTTCTTC
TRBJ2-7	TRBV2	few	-	CASTSSGSSYEQYF	TGTGCCAGCACCTCATCGGGAAGCTCCTACGAGCAGTACTTC
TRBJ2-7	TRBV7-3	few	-	CASSLTGAGRTYEQYF	TGTGCCAGCAGCTTAACGGGTGCGGGGCGGACCTACGAGCAGTACTTC
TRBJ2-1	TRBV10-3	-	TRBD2	CAISEAGGLAGYNEQFF	TGTGCCATCAGTGAGGCAGGGGGACTAGCGGGTTACAATGAGCAGTTCTTC
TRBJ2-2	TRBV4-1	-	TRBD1	CASSPRQGAPNTGELFF	TGCGCCAGCAGCCCCAGACAGGGGGCACCGAACACCGGGGAGCTGTTTTTT
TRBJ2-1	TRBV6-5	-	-	CASSYGPGEDEQFF	TGTGCCAGCAGTTACGGCCCAGGGGAGGATGAGCAGTTCTTC
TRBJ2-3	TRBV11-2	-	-	CASSLGLAGSTDTQYF	TGTGCCAGCAGCCTCGGACTGGCGGGGAGCACAGATACGCAGTATTTT
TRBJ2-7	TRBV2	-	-	CASSEPSGLIYEQYF	TGTGCCAGCAGTGAACCATCGGGACTGATCTACGAGCAGTACTTC
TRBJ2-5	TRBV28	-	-	CASSTSGALETQYF	TGTGCCAGCAGTACCTCAGGGGCGCTGGAGACCCAGTACTTC
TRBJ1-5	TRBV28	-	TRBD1	CASETGGAGQPQHF	TGTGCCAGCGAGACAGGGGGCGCAGGTCAGCCCCAGCATTTT
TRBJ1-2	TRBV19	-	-	CASSILRRAYGYTF	TGTGCCAGTAGTATCCTCAGGCGAGCTTATGGCTACACCTTC
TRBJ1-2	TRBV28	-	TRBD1	CASSRARQGNYGYTF	TGTGCCAGCAGTCGAGCTAGACAGGGAAACTATGGCTACACCTTC
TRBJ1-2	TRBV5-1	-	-	CASSLVRPLYGYTF	TGCGCCAGCAGCTTGGTCCGGCCCCTCTATGGCTACACCTTC
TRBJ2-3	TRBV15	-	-	CATSREGTESYTQYF	TGTGCCACCAGCAGGGAAGGCACAGAGTCTTATACGCAGTATTTT
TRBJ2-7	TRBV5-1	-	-	CASSLAFYEQYF	TGCGCCAGCAGCTTGGCCTTCTACGAGCAGTACTTC
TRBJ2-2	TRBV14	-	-	CASSQDAALWGTGELFF	TGTGCCAGCAGCCAAGATGCGGCTTTGTGGGGCACCGGGGAGCTGTTTTTT
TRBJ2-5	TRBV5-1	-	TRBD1	CASSLNAQGAETQYF	TGCGCCAGCAGCTTGAATGCCCAGGGGGCGGAGACCCAGTACTTC
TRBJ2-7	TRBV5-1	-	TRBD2	CASSFSLAGTSYEQYF	TGCGCCAGCAGCTTCTCTCTAGCGGGGACCTCCTACGAGCAGTACTTC
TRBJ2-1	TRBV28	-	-	CASSSDSWERKGEQFF	TGTGCCAGCAGTTCCGATTCGTGGGAGCGGAAAGGTGAGCAGTTCTTC
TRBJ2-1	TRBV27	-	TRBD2	CASTWTSRGYNEQFF	TGTGCCAGCACCTGGACTAGCCGAGGCTACAATGAGCAGTTCTTC